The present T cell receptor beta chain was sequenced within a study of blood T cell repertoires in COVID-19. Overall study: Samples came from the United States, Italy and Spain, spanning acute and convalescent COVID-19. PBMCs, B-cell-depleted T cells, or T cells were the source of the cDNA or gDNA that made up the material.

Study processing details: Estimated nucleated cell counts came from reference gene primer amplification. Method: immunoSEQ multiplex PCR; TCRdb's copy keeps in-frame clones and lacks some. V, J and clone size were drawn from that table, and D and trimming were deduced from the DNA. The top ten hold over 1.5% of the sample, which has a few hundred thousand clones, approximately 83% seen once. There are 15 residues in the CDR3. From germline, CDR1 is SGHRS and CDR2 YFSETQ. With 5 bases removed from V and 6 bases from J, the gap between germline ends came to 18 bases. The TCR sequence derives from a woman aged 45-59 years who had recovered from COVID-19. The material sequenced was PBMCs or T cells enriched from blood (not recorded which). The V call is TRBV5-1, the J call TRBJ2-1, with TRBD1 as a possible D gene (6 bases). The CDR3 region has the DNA TGCGCCAGCAGGCGCCCGGGACAAAGTACCAATGAGCAGTTCTTC. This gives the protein CASRRPGQSTNEQFF.